A single sample is the source of the 21 T cell receptor beta chains below, sequenced in a study of PD-1 blockade in classical Hodgkin lymphoma. The time point is: cycle 4 day 1 (C4D1), after more than five weeks of nivolumab. There was relapse after autologous stem cell transplantation in every patient, and there was variation in brentuximab vedotin exposure. Magnetic negative selection of thawed PBMCs was the method by which CD4+ T cells were purified. Clones were read by immunoSEQ multiplex PCR, and TCRdb kept only the in-frame ones, dropping some. Of approximately 28,000 clones listed, less than 80% were seen once; the top ten hold approximately 0.52%. The sequenced sample was CD4+ T cells from blood, obtained before the fourth cycle of nivolumab. All receptors derive from a human donor with classical Hodgkin lymphoma.

CDR3 protein: CASGLSGRTYKPQHF. For the CDR3, the DNA is TGTGCTAGTGGTTTGTCCGGACGGACGTATAAGCCCCAGCATTTT. This sequence joins TRBV12-5 and TRBJ1-5; D ambiguous. This CDR3 has 15 residues. The V gene's germline CDR1 is LGHNT and CDR2 FRNRAP. Trimming cost V 2 bases and J 8 bases, with 16 bases left between them.

The chain has TRBV5-1 and TRBJ1-2; D is uncertain. Germline CDR1 is SGHRS and CDR2 is YFSETQ. The CDR3 has 13 residues. V gave up 1 base and J gave up 2 bases, with 6 bases separating them. The CDR3 protein is CASSLKGNYGYTF. In DNA, the CDR3 is TGCGCCAGCAGCTTGAAGGGAAACTATGGCTACACCTTC.

The chain couples TRBV19 to TRBJ1-1; no clear D gene. V was trimmed by 7 bases and J by 2 bases, leaving 11 bases between them. The CDR3 is 13 residues long. Per germline, CDR1 LNHDA and CDR2 SQIVND (reference sequence). The CDR3 here is CASTPRRNTEAFF. CDR3 bases: TGTGCCAGTACCCCCCGAAGAAACACTGAAGCTTTCTTT.

V is TRBV11-2 and J is TRBJ1-1; TRBD1 is a possible D gene (6 bases). Germline loops: CDR1 SGHAT, CDR2 FQNNGV. This CDR3 region has 13 residues. Between the trimmed V and J ends, which lost 5 bases and 7 bases, there was a span of 14 bases. The CDR3 bases are TGTGCCAGCAGCAGTCAGGGGTTTGGTGAAGCTTTCTTT. It translates to CASSSQGFGEAFF.

This clone was seen only a few times. The CDR3 is CASSPILTAPIYGYTF. CDR3 nucleotide sequence: TGCGCCAGCAGCCCCATCCTCACAGCGCCGATATATGGCTACACCTTC. The chain joins TRBV5-1 to TRBJ1-2; D is unclear. The CDR3 runs to 16 residues. Per germline, CDR1 SGHRS and CDR2 YFSETQ. V was shortened by 4 bases and J by 5 bases, with 21 bases between the two germline ends.

This clone was seen only a few times. V is TRBV28 and J is TRBJ2-3; D unresolved. The CDR3 spans 12 residues. CDR1 is MDHEN and CDR2 is SYDVKM in the germline V gene. Trimming pared 5 bases from V and 5 bases from J, leaving 8 bases between. The DNA of the CDR3 is TGTGCCAGCAGTATGACGGGAGATACGCAGTATTTT. This gives the protein CASSMTGDTQYF.

J is TRBJ2-3 and V is TRBV10-3; 9 bases fit TRBD2. Germline trimming cut 6 bases from V and 2 bases from J; bases unmatched to any gene: 12. This CDR3 has 17 amino acids. From germline, CDR1 is ENHRY and CDR2 SYGVKD. The CDR3 region has the DNA TGTGCCATCAGGGGTCAGCGGGAGGCCCCTTCCACAGATACGCAGTATTTT. It encodes CAIRGQREAPSTDTQYF.

The chain links TRBV5-1 to TRBJ2-3, with a weak D call TRBD2 (6 bases). The CDR3 length is 15 residues. V lost 2 bases to trimming and J lost 1 base, with 11 bases between them. Per the germline V gene, CDR1 is SGHRS and CDR2 is YFSETQ. As DNA, the CDR3 is TGCGCCAGCAGCTTAGGAGCGGGTGGCACAGATACGCAGTATTTT. Translating gives CASSLGAGGTDTQYF.

CDR3 DNA: TGTGCCAGCAGCTTTGGACTCCTCTTCGATATAGCGGGGGAGAACAATGAGCAGTTCTTC. It encodes CASSFGLLFDIAGENNEQFF. The chain carries TRBV7-8 and TRBJ2-1, with 9 bases identical to TRBD2. This CDR3 spans 20 amino acids. CDR1 is SGHVS and CDR2 is FQNEAQ in the germline V gene. V shed 3 bases, J shed 5 bases, and the junction held 20 bases outside the gene matches.

This chain uses TRBV18 with TRBJ2-7; D is undetermined. There are 12 residues in the CDR3. V shed 2 bases and J shed 2 bases, with 4 bases lying between them. CDR1 is KGHSH and CDR2 is LQKENI in the germline V gene. In nucleotides, the CDR3 is TGTGCCAGCTCACCAGACACCTACGAGCAGTACTTC. Amino acid sequence: CASSPDTYEQYF.

The chain carries TRBV6-5 and TRBJ1-4, with D possibly matching TRBD1 (5 bases). Germline values: CDR1 MNHEY, CDR2 SVGAGI. This CDR3 has 15 residues. The V end lost 5 bases, the J end lost 4 bases, and 14 bases lay between the germline ends. CDR3 loop: CASSKLRVLNEKLFF. As DNA, the CDR3 is TGTGCCAGCAGTAAACTCAGGGTTCTTAATGAAAAACTGTTTTTT.

In its sample, this clone was seen a few times. This chain uses TRBV7-9 with TRBJ1-5, with D possibly matching TRBD1 (5 bases). V was trimmed by 3 bases and J by 5 bases, leaving 8 bases between them. This CDR3 is built from 13 residues. Germline-derived CDR1 and CDR2 are SEHNR and FQNEAQ (reference sequence). The CDR3 DNA reads as TGTGCCAGCAGCTTTACGACAGATCAGCCCCAGCATTTT. This translates into CASSFTTDQPQHF.

The chain employs TRBV5-1 and TRBJ1-5; D is uncertain. Germline V gene sequence: CDR1 SGHRS, CDR2 YFSETQ. CDR3 size: 14 residues. The V gene lost 0 bases and the J gene lost 3 bases, with 7 bases spanning the gap. The DNA of the CDR3 is TGCGCCAGCAGCTTGGGGGTGGCCAATCAGCCCCAGCATTTT. It is translated as CASSLGVANQPQHF.

V is TRBV6-4 and J is TRBJ2-3; 7 nucleotides line up with TRBD1. This CDR3 comprises 16 residues. Losses at the gene ends were 0 bases for V and 0 bases for J; bases not matched to a gene: 3. CDR1 and CDR2 from the germline V gene are MRHNA and SNTAGT. The CDR3 DNA follows: TGTGCCAGCAGTGACTCAGACAGGGATAGCACAGATACGCAGTATTTT. It yields the protein CASSDSDRDSTDTQYF.

The chain couples TRBV5-4 to TRBJ2-1; the D gene is possibly TRBD2 (5 bases). The CDR3 has 13 amino acids. Germline loops: CDR1 SGHNT, CDR2 YYREEE (reference sequence). The V end was cut by 4 bases, the J end by 4 bases, with 9 bases between. Here the CDR3 DNA reads TGTGCCAGCAGCGAAGCGGTGTACAATGAGCAGTTCTTC. Its protein product is CASSEAVYNEQFF.

The chain combines TRBV28 with TRBJ1-2; TRBD1 is a possible D gene (6 bases). The germline V gene encodes CDR1 MDHEN and CDR2 SYDVKM. The CDR3 consists of 14 residues. Deletions cut 6 bases from V and 4 bases from J, with 15 bases between. DNA of the CDR3: TGTGCCAGCAGCTACAGGGTTTCGGGCTATGGCTACACCTTC. It specifies CASSYRVSGYGYTF.

The V and J genes are TRBV11-2 and TRBJ1-1; D unresolved. The germline gives CDR1 SGHAT, CDR2 FQNNGV. V shed 4 bases and J shed 4 bases, with 13 bases lying between them. This CDR3 contains 14 residues. The CDR3 nucleotides read TGTGCCAGCAGCTCCGGACGGGTTCCCACTGAAGCTTTCTTT. Encoded protein: CASSSGRVPTEAFF.

This clone was seen a single time. V usage is TRBV5-6 and J usage is TRBJ2-7; D unclear. The CDR3 has 14 amino acids. V dropped 0 bases and J dropped 6 bases, with 13 bases sitting between them. Germline V gives CDR1 SGHDT, CDR2 YYEEEE. CDR3 DNA: TGTGCCAGCAGCTTGGACGACCGGCTTGGCGAGCAGTACTTC. Protein: CASSLDDRLGEQYF.

The rearrangement links TRBV19 to TRBJ2-3; D ambiguous. The germline gives CDR1 LNHDA, CDR2 SQIVND (reference sequence). The germline V and J ends were trimmed by 4 bases and 3 bases, with 5 bases remaining between them. This CDR3 is built from 12 residues. The CDR3 sequence is CASSTRTDTQYF. CDR3 DNA sequence: TGTGCCAGTAGTACCCGGACAGATACGCAGTATTTT.

V usage is TRBV28 and J usage is TRBJ2-2; no clear D. V was cut by 2 bases and J by 5 bases, with 9 bases left in between. The CDR3 contains 14 residues. Per germline, CDR1 MDHEN and CDR2 SYDVKM. CDR3 residues: CASSLDRATGELFF. CDR3 DNA sequence: TGTGCCAGCAGTTTAGACCGGGCGACCGGGGAGCTGTTTTTT. Full variable domain (outside the CDR3, taken from reference TRBV28 and TRBJ2-2): DVKVTQSSRYLVKRTGEKVFLECVQDMDHENMFWYRQDPGLGLRLIYFSYDVKMKEKGDIPEGYSVSREKKERFSLILESASTNQTSMYLCASSLDRATGELFFGEGSRLTVL.

This clone was seen only once. The chain employs TRBV5-6 and TRBJ1-2, with a tentative D call TRBD1 (6 bases). The length of the CDR3 is 15 residues. Germline CDR1 reads SGHDT; CDR2 reads YYEEEE. V was clipped by 1 base and J by 8 bases, with 18 bases between them. CDR3 loop: CASSLSGTQVIGYTF. CDR3 DNA: TGTGCCAGCAGCTTGTCGGGGACACAGGTTATAGGCTACACCTTC.